This T cell receptor beta chain was obtained from a study of blood T cell repertoires in COVID-19. Turning to the study itself: Samples of COVID-19 (acute and convalescent) were obtained from the United States, Italy and Spain. T cells, B-cell-depleted T cells, or PBMCs supplied cDNA or gDNA.

In the authors' methods: Scientists estimated how many nucleated cells there were by amplifying reference gene primers. Generated by immunoSEQ multiplex PCR, the TCRdb table keeps only in-frame clones and is missing some. The DNA was the basis for D and trimming; V, J and clone size are from that table. The table includes about 110,000 clones, roughly 85% detected once. V shed 0 bases and J shed 2 bases, with 11 bases lying between them. The CDR3 is 15 amino acids. The germline V gene has CDR1 SGHRS and CDR2 YFSETQ. The source of this sequence is a human donor in a cohort sampled during active COVID-19. Input material: peripheral blood. The rearrangement joins TRBV5-1 to TRBJ2-5, with a possible D match to TRBD1 (5 bases). The CDR3 loop reads CASSLGGAVQETQYF. In DNA form, the CDR3 reads TGCGCCAGCAGCTTGGGTGGGGCGGTGCAAGAGACCCAGTACTTC.